The 22 T cell receptor beta chains listed next were all sequenced from one sample in a study of identifying expanded T cells in peripheral blood. Assay: immunoSEQ multiplex PCR; the TCRdb copy retains only in-frame clones and omits some. The table shows some 77,000 clones, with around 89% occurring only once. The sample comprised blood. The receptors here all came from a person between 18 and 69 years old in good health.

This chain connects TRBV27 to TRBJ1-6; a weak D match, TRBD1 (6 bases). CDR1 MNHEY and CDR2 SMNVEV come from the germline V gene (reference sequence). There are 18 residues in the CDR3. Trimming took 4 bases from V and 0 from J, leaving 16 bases between them. Here the CDR3 DNA reads TGTGCCAGCAGTTCCAGGGGCCCGGAACACTCCTATAATTCACCCCTCCACTTT. This sequence encodes CASSSRGPEHSYNSPLHF.

The table lists this clone with a count of one. The chain has TRBV7-2 and TRBJ2-1; D is undetermined. V shed 1 base and J shed 8 bases, with 12 bases lying between them. CDR1 and CDR2 from the germline V gene are SGHTA and FQGNSA. The CDR3 loop spans 14 amino acids. CDR3 DNA sequence: TGTGCCAGCAGCTTAGACGGCCCCCTCGATGAGCAGTTCTTC. Its translation: CASSLDGPLDEQFF.

The chain carries TRBV7-2 and TRBJ2-3, with 9 bases fitting TRBD1. The ends lost 0 bases at V and 9 bases at J; junction bases unmatched: 10. Germline lookup yields CDR1 SGHTA and CDR2 FQGNSA. This CDR3 is built from 16 residues. As DNA, the CDR3 is TGTGCCAGCAGCTTAGCCTTGGGACAGGGAATGGAGACGCAGTATTTT. This codes for CASSLALGQGMETQYF.

This chain joins TRBV6-5 and TRBJ2-7, with a weak D call TRBD1 (5 bases). With 2 bases removed from V and 1 base from J, the gap between germline ends came to 9 bases. CDR3 length: 14 residues. The germline V gene encodes CDR1 MNHEY and CDR2 SVGAGI. The CDR3 nucleotides read TGTGCCAGCAGTTACCGACAGCGATCCTACGAGCAGTACTTC. This sequence encodes CASSYRQRSYEQYF.

The V call is TRBV6-1, the J call TRBJ2-5, with a weak D call TRBD2 (6 bases). CDR3 length: 13 amino acids. V was shortened by 7 bases and J by 1 base, with 10 bases between the two germline ends. CDR1 MNHNS and CDR2 SASEGT come from the germline V gene. CDR3 sequence (DNA): TGTGCCAGCACTCAGGGAGGCCAAGAGACCCAGTACTTC. Residues: CASTQGGQETQYF.

The chain recombines TRBV27 with TRBJ1-4; 7 bases match TRBD1. This CDR3 has 14 amino acids. After removal of 3 bases from V and 5 bases from J, the junction contained 3 bases not matched to a gene. Germline V gene data show CDR1 as MNHEY and CDR2 as SMNVEV (reference sequence). The CDR3 reads CASSLAGGNEKLFF. In nucleotides, the CDR3 is TGTGCCAGCAGTTTGGCAGGGGGGAATGAAAAACTGTTTTTT.

The chain joins TRBV4-3 to TRBJ1-6, with D unresolved. Germline V gene data show CDR1 as LGHNA and CDR2 as YSLEER. CDR3 size: 17 residues. V shed 0 bases and J shed 14 bases, with 23 bases lying between them. This CDR3 reads CASSQDPAGQTRVSLHF. CDR3 nucleotide sequence: TGCGCCAGCAGCCAAGATCCGGCGGGCCAAACCCGTGTGTCCCTCCACTTT.

This clone was observed a few times. The rearrangement uses TRBV2 and TRBJ1-6; 8 bases are a match to TRBD1. This CDR3 comprises 13 residues. In germline, CDR1 is SNHLY, CDR2 FYNNEI. V lost 10 bases, J lost 14 bases, and 13 bases stayed unmatched. The CDR3 loop reads CATTTGQAATLHF. The CDR3 bases are TGTGCCACCACAACGGGACAGGCGGCCACCCTCCACTTT.

By share, this clone counts as medium-sized (0.01 to 0.1%). The V call is TRBV7-9, the J call TRBJ1-2; the D is unclear. Germline-derived CDR1 and CDR2 are SEHNR and FQNEAQ (reference sequence). Trimming cost V 2 bases and J 8 bases, with 15 bases left between them. The CDR3 is 14 residues long. The CDR3 is CASSLPTWERGYTF. In nucleotides, the CDR3 is TGTGCCAGCAGCTTACCAACGTGGGAACGGGGCTACACCTTC.

The V call is TRBV15, the J call TRBJ2-1; D gene ambiguous. This CDR3 spans 13 amino acids. The V end lost 0 bases, the J end lost 9 bases, and 9 bases lay between the germline ends. The germline V gene has CDR1 LNHNV and CDR2 YYDKDF (reference sequence). The CDR3 sequence is CATSRDGVGEQFF. The CDR3 DNA follows: TGTGCCACCAGCAGAGATGGGGTGGGTGAGCAGTTCTTC.

The gene calls are TRBV7-9 and TRBJ2-3, with D unresolved. V lost 5 bases to trimming and J lost 2 bases, with 11 bases between them. CDR1 is SEHNR, CDR2 FQNEAQ, per germline (reference sequence). The CDR3 covers 14 residues. CDR3 sequence: CASSPWDTTDTQYF. In DNA, the CDR3 is TGTGCCAGCAGCCCATGGGATACCACAGATACGCAGTATTTT.

This clone was recorded once. The rearrangement uses TRBV5-6 and TRBJ1-5; possibly TRBD1 for D (6 bases). This CDR3 comprises 16 residues. V was shortened by 4 bases and J by 4 bases, with 18 bases between the two germline ends. Germline V CDR1 and CDR2: SGHDT, YYEEEE. As DNA, the CDR3 is TGTGCCAGCAGCATCTTCATACAGGGCTGGAATCAGCCCCAGCATTTT. Amino acids: CASSIFIQGWNQPQHF.

The genes are TRBV2 and TRBJ2-3, with TRBD1 as a possible D gene (5 bases). V was cut by 6 bases and J by 2 bases, with 6 bases left in between. CDR3 size: 12 residues. The V gene's germline CDR1 is SNHLY and CDR2 FYNNEI. The CDR3 region is CASSRDTDTQYF. CDR3 DNA: TGTGCCAGCAGCAGGGACACAGATACGCAGTATTTT. The full variable domain, with the rest looked up from reference TRBV2 and TRBJ2-3, is EPEVTQTPSHQVTQMGQEVILRCVPISNHLYFYWYRQILGQKVEFLVSFYNNEISEKSEIFDDQFSVERPDGSNFTLKIRSTKLEDSAMYFCASSRDTDTQYFGPGTRLTVL.

The V and J genes are TRBV2 and TRBJ2-7; D call uncertain. CDR3 length: 11 amino acids. V lost 6 bases and J 3 bases, leaving 6 bases between the germline ends. Germline V CDR1 and CDR2: SNHLY, FYNNEI. The CDR3 loop is CASRGHYEQYF. CDR3 DNA sequence: TGTGCCAGCAGGGGCCACTACGAGCAGTACTTC.

The V gene is TRBV9, the J gene TRBJ2-3, with a weak D call TRBD2 (6 bases). V lost 4 bases to trimming and J lost 2 bases, with 17 bases between them. CDR3 length: 16 amino acids. From germline, CDR1 is SGDLS and CDR2 YYNGEE. CDR3 in amino acids: CASSPGTSTYTDTQYF. Written as DNA, the CDR3 is TGTGCCAGCAGCCCTGGGACTTCTACCTACACAGATACGCAGTATTTT. The full variable domain, with the rest looked up from reference TRBV9 and TRBJ2-3, is DSGVTQTPKHLITATGQRVTLRCSPRSGDLSVYWYQQSLDQGLQFLIQYYNGEERAKGNILERFSAQQFPDLHSELNLSSLELGDSALYFCASSPGTSTYTDTQYFGPGTRLTVL.

This chain connects TRBV6-6 to TRBJ2-1; D unclear. The germline V gene encodes CDR1 MNHNY and CDR2 SVGAGI (reference sequence). The ends were cut back, 4 bases at V and 9 bases at J, with 10 bases in the middle. CDR3 length: 12 amino acids. The DNA for the CDR3 is TGTGCCAGCAGTTCGGCGGTCTCTGAGCAGTTCTTC. Translating it yields CASSSAVSEQFF.

The rearrangement joins TRBV6-5 to TRBJ1-4, with 7 bases matching TRBD1. CDR1 and CDR2 (germline): MNHEY, SVGAGI. The CDR3 spans 16 residues. Losses at the gene ends were 0 bases for V and 3 bases for J; bases not matched to a gene: 4. CDR3 residues: CASSYSKGAPNEKLFF. CDR3 bases: TGTGCCAGCAGTTACTCGAAGGGGGCGCCTAATGAAAAACTGTTTTTT.

The chain employs TRBV28 and TRBJ1-4; D is undetermined. Trimming removed 5 bases at V and 8 bases at J, with 18 bases between. The CDR3 is 15 amino acids. Germline CDR1 and CDR2: MDHEN and SYDVKM. This chain's CDR3 is CASSASVVLGEKLFF. The CDR3 DNA follows: TGTGCCAGCAGTGCCTCGGTGGTTTTAGGGGAAAAACTGTTTTTT.

This clone was counted a single time. The V gene is TRBV27, the J gene TRBJ1-1; 8 bases match TRBD1. The length of the CDR3 is 16 residues. Germline-derived CDR1 and CDR2 are MNHEY and SMNVEV (reference sequence). V was pared by 7 bases and J by 4 bases, with 14 bases of the junction left unmatched. CDR3 DNA sequence: TGTGCCAGCACCAGGGTGGGAACCAGGGGGCCCACTGAAGCTTTCTTT. It encodes CASTRVGTRGPTEAFF.

V is TRBV27 and J is TRBJ2-5, with a weak D call TRBD2 (5 bases). Looked up from germline, CDR1 is MNHEY and CDR2 is SMNVEV (reference sequence). The CDR3 extends over 15 amino acids. With 6 bases removed from V and 2 bases from J, the gap between germline ends came to 16 bases. The CDR3 DNA reads TGTGCCAGCAGCACCGCCTCAGCGGAACAAGAGACCCAGTACTTC. Translation gives CASSTASAEQETQYF.

The genes are TRBV10-3 and TRBJ1-2; 8 bases map to TRBD1. V trimming: 10 bases; J trimming: 2 bases; junction bases outside the gene matches: 9. Per the germline V gene, CDR1 is ENHRY and CDR2 is SYGVKD. There are 14 residues in the CDR3. The CDR3 sequence is CATFPGGINYGYTF. The DNA of the CDR3 is TGTGCCACCTTCCCAGGGGGCATCAACTATGGCTACACCTTC.

The gene calls are TRBV7-9 and TRBJ2-7; 10 bases line up with TRBD2. The CDR3 has 18 amino acids. V trimming: 5 bases; J trimming: 3 bases; junction bases outside the gene matches: 16. Per germline, CDR1 SEHNR and CDR2 FQNEAQ (reference sequence). The CDR3 region is CASSPKGAGGQGLYEQYF. CDR3 nucleotide sequence: TGTGCCAGCAGCCCTAAGGGAGCGGGGGGGCAGGGTCTCTACGAGCAGTACTTC.